Below, one T cell receptor beta chain is given with its context. Its antigen remains unidentified. PCR involved 60 Vbeta and 13 Jbeta primers. This table comes from immunoSEQ multiplex PCR, and its TCRdb copy is limited to in-frame clones, with some not included. The sample records 110,000 or so clones, about 78% being singletons. This sample was taken from a study of cytomegalovirus exposure and HLA in healthy donors. The wider study: Early on, a data release was issued that held 80 million or so unique TCRs from HLA-typed donors.

The CDR3 covers 15 residues. In germline, CDR1 is MNHNS, CDR2 SASEGT. V was clipped by 8 bases and J by 3 bases; unmatched bases: 12. Study-level findings and limits: It was confirmed in vitro that a few of the CMV-associated chains were specific for CMV antigens. Most CMV-associated TCR beta chains appeared HLA-restricted in a later analysis.

The source material was PBMCs. This sequence originates from a woman in her twenties or thirties in good health and CMV-seropositive. The chain has TRBV6-1 and TRBJ2-7; 8 positions agree with TRBD1. The CDR3 loop reads CASSRTGSSSYEQYF. Written as DNA, the CDR3 is TGTGCCAGCTCTAGGACAGGGAGCTCCAGCTACGAGCAGTACTTC.